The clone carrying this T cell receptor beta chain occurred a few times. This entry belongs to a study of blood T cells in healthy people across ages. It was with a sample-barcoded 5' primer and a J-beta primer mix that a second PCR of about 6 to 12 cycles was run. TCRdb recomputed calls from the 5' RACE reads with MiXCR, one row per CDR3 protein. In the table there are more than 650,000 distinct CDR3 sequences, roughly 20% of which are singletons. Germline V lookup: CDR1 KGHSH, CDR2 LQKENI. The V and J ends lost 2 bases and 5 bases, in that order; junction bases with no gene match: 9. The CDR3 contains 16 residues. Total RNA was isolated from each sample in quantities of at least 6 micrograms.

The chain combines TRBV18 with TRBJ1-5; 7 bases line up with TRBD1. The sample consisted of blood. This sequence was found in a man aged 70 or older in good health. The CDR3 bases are TGTGCCAGCTCACCAAGCGCAGGGGGTTACCATCAGCCCCAGCATTTT. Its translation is CASSPSAGGYHQPQHF.